The 29 T cell receptor beta chains presented below share a single source sample, sequenced in a study of cytomegalovirus exposure and HLA in healthy donors (dated by TCRdb to 2015 to 2018). Library preparation used the immunoSEQ multiplex PCR assay. A mixture of 60 forward primers for TCR Vbeta segments and 13 reverse primers for TCR Jbeta segments was used in the multiplex PCR. Here the immuneACCESS table is served through TCRdb, limited to in-frame sequences with V and J called. Missing clones are a known gap in these copies; in checked studies unresolved V genes cover under half, and the rest lacks a known reason. The sample profile shows 140,000 or so clones; 80% to 90% of them were found once. The ten largest clones add up to 2% to 2.5% of the sample. The sample consisted of PBMCs. The receptors stem from a boy aged 2-15 years in good health and CMV-seronegative.

The chain recombines TRBV15 with TRBJ1-1; a possible D gene is TRBD1 (6 bases). The CDR3 loop spans 14 amino acids. CDR1 and CDR2 (germline): LNHNV, YYDKDF (reference sequence). V lost 5 bases, J lost 1 base, and 11 bases lay in between. CDR3 residues: CATSLGQQNTEAFF. The CDR3, as DNA: TGTGCCACCAGCCTTGGACAGCAGAACACTGAAGCTTTCTTT.

CDR3 residues: CASSFADSSSLGELFF. In nucleotides, the CDR3 is TGTGCCAGCAGCTTTGCGGACAGTAGTTCTCTTGGGGAGCTGTTTTTT. The rearrangement uses TRBV7-3 and TRBJ2-2; maybe TRBD1 (6 bases). The germline V gene encodes CDR1 SGHTA and CDR2 FQGTGA. This CDR3 is built from 16 residues. The V end was cut by 3 bases, the J end by 8 bases, with 19 bases between. The complete variable domain, with remaining parts taken from reference TRBV7-3 and TRBJ2-2, reads GAGVSQTPSNKVTEKGKYVELRCDPISGHTALYWYRQSLGQGPEFLIYFQGTGAADDSGLPNDRFFAVRPEGSVSTLKIQRTERGDSAVYLCASSFADSSSLGELFFGEGSRLTVL.

The chain links TRBV18 to TRBJ1-5, with 7 bases lining up with TRBD1. Trimming took 3 bases from V and 2 from J; bases not matched to a gene: 1. The CDR3 covers 14 residues. Germline V gene sequence: CDR1 KGHSH, CDR2 LQKENI. Written as DNA, the CDR3 is TGTGCCAGCTCACCCGACAGGGGCAATCAGCCCCAGCATTTT. Translating gives CASSPDRGNQPQHF.

This clone has a handful of counts. The genes are TRBV5-4 and TRBJ1-1; D gene ambiguous. The CDR3 is 16 residues long. With 3 bases removed from V and 1 base from J, the gap between germline ends came to 16 bases. Germline V lookup: CDR1 SGHNT, CDR2 YYREEE (reference sequence). CDR3 loop: CASSSPSPAGNTEAFF. CDR3 bases: TGTGCCAGCAGCTCACCCTCCCCGGCGGGGAACACTGAAGCTTTCTTT.

This clone has more than one count but fewer than ten. The chain employs TRBV7-9 and TRBJ2-3; TRBD2 matches at 15 bases. Germline CDR1 is SEHNR and CDR2 is FQNEAQ (reference sequence). CDR3 length: 18 amino acids. The junction had 9 bases not matched to a gene; V was cut back by 4 bases and J by 4 bases. The CDR3 protein is CASSSPTGLAGGADTQYF. CDR3 nucleotides: TGTGCCAGCAGCTCCCCCACGGGACTAGCGGGAGGTGCAGATACGCAGTATTTT.

The V gene is TRBV10-1, the J gene TRBJ2-5; TRBD2 aligns across 10 bases. J lost 11 bases, V lost 0 bases, and 12 bases had no gene match. Germline V gives CDR1 WNHNN, CDR2 SYGVQD (reference sequence). The CDR3 covers 16 residues. The CDR3 nucleotides read TGCGCCAGCAGTGAGTCAGGGCTAGCGGGAGTGGATGAGCAGTACTTC. Translated: CASSESGLAGVDEQYF.

J is TRBJ2-5 and V is TRBV4-1; 8 bases fit TRBD2. This CDR3 is 17 amino acids long. Trimming cost V 1 base and J 5 bases; bases outside gene matches: 12. Looked up from germline, CDR1 is MGHRA and CDR2 is YSYEKL. The CDR3 loop is CASSQVPRGGPEETQYF. The CDR3 DNA sequence: TGCGCCAGCAGCCAAGTCCCCCGGGGGGGGCCGGAGGAGACCCAGTACTTC.

The CDR3 coding sequence is TGTGCCAGCAGCCCACGGACTGACTCCTACGAGCAGTACTTC. Translated, it gives CASSPRTDSYEQYF. The chain is built from TRBV7-9 and TRBJ2-7; TRBD2 is a possible D gene (5 bases). The CDR3 has 14 amino acids. V was cut by 5 bases and J by 0 bases, with 11 bases left in between. In germline, CDR1 is SEHNR, CDR2 FQNEAQ (reference sequence).

This CDR3 is CASSVSSVSSGELFF. In DNA form, the CDR3 reads TGTGCCAGCAGCGTATCTAGCGTTTCCTCCGGGGAGCTGTTTTTT. This chain connects TRBV9 to TRBJ2-2, with D possibly matching TRBD2 (6 bases). This CDR3 has 15 amino acids. V lost 1 base and J lost 6, with 13 bases in between. Germline lookup yields CDR1 SGDLS and CDR2 YYNGEE. Using reference TRBV9 and TRBJ2-2 for the parts outside the CDR3, the full variable domain is DSGVTQTPKHLITATGQRVTLRCSPRSGDLSVYWYQQSLDQGLQFLIQYYNGEERAKGNILERFSAQQFPDLHSELNLSSLELGDSALYFCASSVSSVSSGELFFGEGSRLTVL.

V is TRBV5-6 and J is TRBJ2-1; D perhaps matches TRBD2 (6 bases). The V end lost 0 bases, the J end lost 3 bases, and 16 bases lay between the germline ends. The CDR3 runs 17 residues. Germline-derived CDR1 and CDR2 are SGHDT and YYEEEE. CDR3 DNA: TGTGCCAGCAGCTTGGCCGTAGGTGGCGGGGTCTACAATGAGCAGTTCTTC. Amino acid sequence: CASSLAVGGGVYNEQFF.

Notes on this clone: Other nucleotide sequences in the sample specify the same CDR3. The chain recombines TRBV6-4 with TRBJ2-2, with D unresolved. The germline V gene has CDR1 MRHNA and CDR2 SNTAGT. The length of the CDR3 is 13 residues. V was shortened by 4 bases and J by 2 bases, with 5 bases between the two germline ends. CDR3 in DNA: TGTGCCAGCAGTGGTACAAACACCGGGGAGCTGTTTTTT. Amino acid sequence: CASSGTNTGELFF.

This chain connects TRBV7-6 to TRBJ2-7; D may be TRBD2 (5 bases). Germline-derived CDR1 and CDR2 are SGHVS and FNYEAQ. The CDR3 runs to 14 residues. The V and J ends lost 3 bases and 5 bases respectively, with 14 bases between them. The CDR3 here is CASSLSQLGDEQYF. The CDR3 DNA reads TGTGCCAGCAGCTTGAGTCAGCTCGGGGACGAGCAGTACTTC.

The table lists this clone with a count of one. DNA for the CDR3: TGTGCCAGCAGGTCACAGGGGGCCGGGGAGCTGTTTTTT. It yields the protein CASRSQGAGELFF. The rearrangement joins TRBV28 to TRBJ2-2, with 8 bases that match TRBD1. This CDR3 is built from 13 residues. The junction had 3 bases not matched to a gene; V was cut back by 6 bases and J by 6 bases. Per germline, CDR1 MDHEN and CDR2 SYDVKM. The whole variable domain, remainder taken from reference TRBV28 and TRBJ2-2, is DVKVTQSSRYLVKRTGEKVFLECVQDMDHENMFWYRQDPGLGLRLIYFSYDVKMKEKGDIPEGYSVSREKKERFSLILESASTNQTSMYLCASRSQGAGELFFGEGSRLTVL.

V usage is TRBV18 and J usage is TRBJ2-2; TRBD1 agrees at 7 bases. Germline CDR1 is KGHSH and CDR2 is LQKENI. Losses at the gene ends were 9 bases for V and 1 base for J; bases not matched to a gene: 8. The CDR3 covers 15 residues. The CDR3 reads CASTLRTGNTGELFF. CDR3 in DNA: TGTGCCAGTACCTTGCGGACAGGGAACACCGGGGAGCTGTTTTTT.

The gene calls are TRBV6-1 and TRBJ1-2; D is unclear. Deletions cut 10 bases from V and 7 bases from J, with 22 bases between. Germline V CDR1 and CDR2: MNHNS, SASEGT. There are 14 residues in the CDR3. The CDR3 bases are TGTGCCACCTTAAATATTCGGGGAGGTGGTGGCTACACCTTC. This sequence encodes CATLNIRGGGGYTF.

This rearrangement joins TRBV6-5 to TRBJ1-1; weak D call: TRBD1 (5 bases). CDR1 is MNHEY and CDR2 is SVGAGI in the germline V gene. V dropped 7 bases and J dropped 1 base, with 16 bases sitting between them. This CDR3 contains 15 residues. The CDR3 nucleotides are TGTGCCAGCAACTTTGCGGGACTCGAGAACACTGAAGCTTTCTTT. Amino acids: CASNFAGLENTEAFF.

The chain is built from TRBV15 and TRBJ1-6; D call uncertain. Germline CDR1 LNHNV, CDR2 YYDKDF (reference sequence). With 7 bases removed from V and 5 bases from J, the gap between germline ends came to 6 bases. The CDR3 sequence is 12 residues long. The CDR3 loop reads CATTENNSPLHF. Here the CDR3 DNA reads TGTGCCACCACGGAGAATAATTCACCCCTCCACTTT.

The chain uses TRBV7-2 and TRBJ2-5; 10 bases align to TRBD2. CDR1 and CDR2 (germline): SGHTA, FQGNSA. The CDR3 extends over 16 amino acids. The V and J ends lost 1 base and 7 bases, in that order; junction bases with no gene match: 9. The CDR3 nucleotides read TGTGCCAGCAGCTTAGGCGTAGCGGGGGGTGCTGGGACCCAGTACTTC. This gives the protein CASSLGVAGGAGTQYF.

The V call is TRBV10-1, the J call TRBJ2-1; 7 bases match TRBD1. The J segment lost 6 bases and the V segment lost 4 bases, leaving 9 bases of the junction unmatched. The CDR3 sequence is 15 residues long. CDR1 and CDR2 (germline): WNHNN, SYGVQD (reference sequence). DNA for the CDR3: TGCGCCAGCAGTGTGGCCGGGACAGAAATCAATGAGCAGTTCTTC. It translates to CASSVAGTEINEQFF.

V and J are TRBV4-2 and TRBJ2-1; D gene unclear. V was cut by 1 base and J by 0 bases, with 10 bases left in between. The CDR3 runs to 16 residues. Per germline, CDR1 LGHNA and CDR2 YNFKEQ. CDR3 region: CASSQAVSSSYNEQFF. CDR3 in DNA: TGTGCCAGCAGCCAAGCGGTATCTAGCTCCTACAATGAGCAGTTCTTC.

The genes are TRBV7-9 and TRBJ2-7, with D tentatively TRBD1 (5 bases). Per germline, CDR1 SEHNR and CDR2 FQNEAQ (reference sequence). This CDR3 has 14 amino acids. The ends were cut back, 5 bases at V and 6 bases at J, with 17 bases in the middle. This CDR3 is CASSPGINLREQYF. In DNA, the CDR3 is TGTGCCAGCAGCCCAGGGATTAATCTGCGCGAGCAGTACTTC. Full variable domain (outside the CDR3, taken from reference TRBV7-9 and TRBJ2-7): DTGVSQNPRHKITKRGQNVTFRCDPISEHNRLYWYRQTLGQGPEFLTYFQNEAQLEKSRLLSDRFSAERPKGSFSTLEIQRTEQGDSAMYLCASSPGINLREQYFGPGTRLTVT.

This clone appeared a single time. The chain carries TRBV15 and TRBJ2-1; the match to TRBD2 covers 11 bases. V shed 5 bases and J 8 bases; nucleotides not matched to a gene: 17. The CDR3 runs to 18 residues. Germline V gene sequence: CDR1 LNHNV, CDR2 YYDKDF (reference sequence). CDR3 amino acids: CATSLTSGIPLTADEQFF. The DNA for the CDR3 is TGTGCCACCAGCCTGACTAGCGGGATTCCGTTAACGGCCGATGAGCAGTTCTTC.

V usage is TRBV14 and J usage is TRBJ2-7; 8 positions match TRBD1. J gave up 1 base and V 0 bases, and 11 bases lay outside the gene matches. CDR1 and CDR2 (germline): SGHDN, FVKESK. CDR3 length: 18 amino acids. DNA of the CDR3: TGTGCCAGCAGCCAAGACAGGGGGCTTTGGTTGCATTCCTACGAGCAGTACTTC. Amino acids: CASSQDRGLWLHSYEQYF.

V is TRBV21-1 and J is TRBJ2-7; no DNA check was done on the table's D call, TRBD1. TRBV21-1 constitutes a pseudogene. This CDR3 has 14 residues. The CDR3 DNA follows: TGTGCCAGCAGCATGGTGACAGGGTCCTACGAGCAGTACTTC. Its protein is CASSMVTGSYEQYF.

The V call is TRBV6-1, the J call TRBJ1-5; D is uncertain. V shed 5 bases and J shed 6 bases, with 17 bases lying between them. CDR3 length equals 15 residues. Germline V gives CDR1 MNHNS, CDR2 SASEGT. The CDR3 protein is CASSPEEGSGQPQHF. The DNA for the CDR3 is TGTGCCAGCAGTCCGGAAGAGGGATCCGGTCAGCCCCAGCATTTT.

The chain has TRBV4-2 and TRBJ2-1; the match to TRBD2 covers 9 bases. The CDR3 extends over 15 amino acids. Germline V gene sequence: CDR1 LGHNA, CDR2 YNFKEQ. V lost 0 bases and J lost 8; bases outside the gene matches: 5. The CDR3 region is CASSQDGTSNDEQFF. CDR3 coding DNA: TGTGCCAGCAGCCAAGACGGGACTAGCAACGATGAGCAGTTCTTC.

The rearrangement links TRBV9 to TRBJ1-1; D is undetermined. V was trimmed by 0 bases and J by 2 bases, leaving 11 bases between them. The CDR3 extends over 15 amino acids. Germline loops: CDR1 SGDLS, CDR2 YYNGEE. Here the CDR3 reads CASSVAGPANTEAFF. CDR3 DNA sequence: TGTGCCAGCAGCGTAGCTGGGCCAGCAAACACTGAAGCTTTCTTT.

This clone was observed a single time. The chain has TRBV7-2 and TRBJ1-1; possible D gene TRBD1, 6 bases. CDR3 length equals 13 residues. Trimming cost V 3 bases and J 6 bases, with 11 bases left between them. Germline CDR1 is SGHTA and CDR2 is FQGNSA. CDR3 amino acids: CASSFRGRAEAFF. The CDR3, as DNA: TGTGCCAGCAGCTTCAGGGGCAGGGCTGAAGCTTTCTTT.

J is TRBJ2-7 and V is TRBV7-9, with TRBD1 identical over 7 bases. The CDR3 has 16 residues. CDR1 is SEHNR and CDR2 is FQNEAQ in the germline V gene (reference sequence). Unmatched junction bases numbered 6, after V lost 0 bases and J lost 1 base. CDR3 protein: CASSLALTGESYEQYF. In DNA, the CDR3 is TGTGCCAGCAGCTTAGCTTTAACAGGGGAGTCCTACGAGCAGTACTTC.